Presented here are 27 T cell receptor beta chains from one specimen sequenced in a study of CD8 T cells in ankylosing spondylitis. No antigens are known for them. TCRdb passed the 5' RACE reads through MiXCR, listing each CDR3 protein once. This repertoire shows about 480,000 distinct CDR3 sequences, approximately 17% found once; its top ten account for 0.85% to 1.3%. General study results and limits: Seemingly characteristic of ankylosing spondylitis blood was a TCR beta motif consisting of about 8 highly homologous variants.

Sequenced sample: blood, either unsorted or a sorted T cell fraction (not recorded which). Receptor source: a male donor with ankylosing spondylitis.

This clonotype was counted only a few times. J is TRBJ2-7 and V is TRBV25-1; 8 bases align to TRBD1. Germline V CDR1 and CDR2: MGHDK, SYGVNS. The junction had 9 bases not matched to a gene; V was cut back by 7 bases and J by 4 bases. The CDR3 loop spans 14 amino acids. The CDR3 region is CASNPGGAAYEQYF. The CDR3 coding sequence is TGTGCCAGCAACCCAGGGGGCGCTGCGTACGAGCAGTACTTC.

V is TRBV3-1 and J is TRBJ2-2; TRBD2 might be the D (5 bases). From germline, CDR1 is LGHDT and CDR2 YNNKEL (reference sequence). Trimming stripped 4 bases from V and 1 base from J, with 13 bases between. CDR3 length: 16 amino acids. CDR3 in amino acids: CASSPGAVRNTGELFF. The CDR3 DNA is TGTGCCAGCAGCCCCGGAGCGGTACGGAACACCGGGGAGCTGTTTTTT.

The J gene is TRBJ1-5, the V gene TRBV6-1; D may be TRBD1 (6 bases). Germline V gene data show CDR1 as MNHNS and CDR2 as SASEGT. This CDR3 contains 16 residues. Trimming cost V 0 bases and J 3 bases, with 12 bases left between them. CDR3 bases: TGTGCCAGCAGTGAAGCGCTGACAGGCCTCAATCAGCCCCAGCATTTT. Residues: CASSEALTGLNQPQHF.

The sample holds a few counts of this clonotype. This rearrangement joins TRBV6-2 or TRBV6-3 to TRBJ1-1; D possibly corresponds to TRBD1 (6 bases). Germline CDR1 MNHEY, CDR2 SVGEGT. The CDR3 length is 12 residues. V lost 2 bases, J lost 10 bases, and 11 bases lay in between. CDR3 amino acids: CASSYPGVIAFF. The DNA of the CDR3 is TGTGCCAGCAGTTACCCAGGGGTCATAGCTTTCTTT.

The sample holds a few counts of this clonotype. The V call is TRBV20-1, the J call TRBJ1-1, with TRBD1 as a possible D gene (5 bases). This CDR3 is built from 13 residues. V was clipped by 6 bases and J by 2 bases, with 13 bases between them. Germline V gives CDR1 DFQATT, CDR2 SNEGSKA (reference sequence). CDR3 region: CSALGLPNTEAFF. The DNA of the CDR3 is TGCAGTGCCCTGGGACTTCCTAACACTGAAGCTTTCTTT.

The CDR3 region is CASSPGWGQGLNTEAFF. The CDR3 DNA reads as TGCGCCAGCAGCCCGGGGTGGGGACAGGGTTTGAACACTGAAGCTTTCTTT. The chain uses TRBV5-1 and TRBJ1-1, with 9 bases lining up with TRBD1. The CDR3 has 17 residues. Germline V lookup: CDR1 SGHRS, CDR2 YFSETQ. V trimming: 4 bases; J trimming: 0 bases; junction bases outside the gene matches: 10.

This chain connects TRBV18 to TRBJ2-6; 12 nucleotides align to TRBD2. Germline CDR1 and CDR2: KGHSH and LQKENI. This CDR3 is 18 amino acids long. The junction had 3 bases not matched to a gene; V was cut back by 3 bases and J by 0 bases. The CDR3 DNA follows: TGTGCCAGCTCACCCTCGACTAGCGGGGGCTCTGGGGCCAACGTCCTGACTTTC. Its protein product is CASSPSTSGGSGANVLTF.

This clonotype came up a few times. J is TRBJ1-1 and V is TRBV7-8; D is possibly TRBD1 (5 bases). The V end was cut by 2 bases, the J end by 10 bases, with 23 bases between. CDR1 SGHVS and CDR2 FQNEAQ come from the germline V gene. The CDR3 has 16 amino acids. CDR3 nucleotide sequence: TGTGCCAGCAGCTTACTGGTGGTCGCCGGTGGGGCTGGAGCTTTCTTT. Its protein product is CASSLLVVAGGAGAFF. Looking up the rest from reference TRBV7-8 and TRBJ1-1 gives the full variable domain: GAGVSQSPRYKVAKRGQDVALRCDPISGHVSLFWYQQALGQGPEFLTYFQNEAQLDKSGLPSDRFFAERPEGSVSTLKIQRTQQEDSAVYLCASSLLVVAGGAGAFFGQGTRLTVV.

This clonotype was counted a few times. CDR3 region: CASGGTGTSAADTQYF. The CDR3 nucleotides are TGTGCCAGCGGGGGGACCGGGACTAGCGCGGCAGATACGCAGTATTTT. V gene TRBV6-1 combines with J gene TRBJ2-3; 10 bases align to TRBD2. Germline CDR1 and CDR2: MNHNS and SASEGT. Trimming took 8 bases from V and 4 from J; bases not matched to a gene: 12. This CDR3 has 16 residues.

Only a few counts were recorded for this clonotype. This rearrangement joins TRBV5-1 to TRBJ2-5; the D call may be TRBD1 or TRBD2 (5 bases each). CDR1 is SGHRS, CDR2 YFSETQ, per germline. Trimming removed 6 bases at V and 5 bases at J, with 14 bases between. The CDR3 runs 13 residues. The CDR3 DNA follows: TGCGCCAGCAAAGGGGACCCTCAGGAGACCCAGTACTTC. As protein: CASKGDPQETQYF.

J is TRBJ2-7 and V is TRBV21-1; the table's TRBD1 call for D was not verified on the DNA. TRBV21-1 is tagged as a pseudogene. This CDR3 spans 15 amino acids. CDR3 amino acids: CASSKVGRGDAEQYF. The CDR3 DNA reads TGTGCCAGCAGCAAAGTTGGCAGGGGGGATGCCGAGCAGTACTTC.

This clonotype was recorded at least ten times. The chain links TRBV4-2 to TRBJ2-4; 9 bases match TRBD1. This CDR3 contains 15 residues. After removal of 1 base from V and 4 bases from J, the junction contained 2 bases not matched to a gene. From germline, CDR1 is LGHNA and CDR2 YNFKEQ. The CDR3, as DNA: TGTGCCAGCAGCCAAGCCGGGACAGGGAAAAACATTCAGTACTTC. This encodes CASSQAGTGKNIQYF.

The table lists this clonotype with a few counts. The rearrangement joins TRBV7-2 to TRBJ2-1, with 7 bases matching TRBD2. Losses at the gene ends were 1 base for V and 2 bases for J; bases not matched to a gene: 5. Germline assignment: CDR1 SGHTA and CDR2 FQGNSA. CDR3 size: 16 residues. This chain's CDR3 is CASSLDGGSAYNEQFF. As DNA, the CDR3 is TGTGCCAGCAGCTTAGATGGCGGGAGCGCCTACAATGAGCAGTTCTTC.

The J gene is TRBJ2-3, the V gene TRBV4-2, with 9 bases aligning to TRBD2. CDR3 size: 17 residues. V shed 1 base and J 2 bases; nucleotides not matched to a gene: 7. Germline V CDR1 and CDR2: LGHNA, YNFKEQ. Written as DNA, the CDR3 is TGTGCCAGCAGCCAAGCGTGGTCTAGCGGGGACACAGATACGCAGTATTTT. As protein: CASSQAWSSGDTDTQYF.

CDR3 in amino acids: CASSGTKQETQYF. In DNA form, the CDR3 reads TGTGCCAGCAGCGGGACCAAGCAAGAGACCCAGTACTTC. V and J are TRBV5-6 and TRBJ2-5; D may be TRBD1 or TRBD2 (5 bases each). CDR1 and CDR2 (germline): SGHDT, YYEEEE. Trimming stripped 4 bases from V and 2 bases from J, with 9 bases between. The CDR3 has 13 amino acids.

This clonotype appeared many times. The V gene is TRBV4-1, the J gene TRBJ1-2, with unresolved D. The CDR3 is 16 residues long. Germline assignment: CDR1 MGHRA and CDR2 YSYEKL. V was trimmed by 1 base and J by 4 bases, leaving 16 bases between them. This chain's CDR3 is CASSQAFVPGSYGYTF. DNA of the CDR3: TGCGCCAGCAGCCAAGCGTTTGTGCCTGGAAGCTATGGCTACACCTTC.

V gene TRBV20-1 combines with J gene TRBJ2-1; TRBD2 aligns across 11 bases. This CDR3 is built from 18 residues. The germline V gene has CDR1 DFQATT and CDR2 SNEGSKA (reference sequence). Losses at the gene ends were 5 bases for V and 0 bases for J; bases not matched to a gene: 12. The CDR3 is CSAASVAGGRSSYNEQFF. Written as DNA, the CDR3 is TGCAGTGCTGCTTCGGTAGCGGGAGGGCGCAGCTCCTACAATGAGCAGTTCTTC.

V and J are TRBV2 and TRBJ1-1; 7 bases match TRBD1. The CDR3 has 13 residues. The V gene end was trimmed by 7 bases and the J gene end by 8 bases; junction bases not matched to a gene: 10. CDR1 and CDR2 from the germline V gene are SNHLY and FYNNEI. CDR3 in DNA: TGTGCCAGCAATGTTCGCCGGGACAGCGAAGCTTTCTTT. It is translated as CASNVRRDSEAFF.

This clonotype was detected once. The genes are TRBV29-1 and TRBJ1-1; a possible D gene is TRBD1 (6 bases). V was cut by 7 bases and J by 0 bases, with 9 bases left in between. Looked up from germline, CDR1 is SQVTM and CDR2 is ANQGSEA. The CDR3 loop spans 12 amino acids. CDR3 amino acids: CSASGVNTEAFF. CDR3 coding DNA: TGCAGCGCTTCAGGGGTGAACACTGAAGCTTTCTTT.

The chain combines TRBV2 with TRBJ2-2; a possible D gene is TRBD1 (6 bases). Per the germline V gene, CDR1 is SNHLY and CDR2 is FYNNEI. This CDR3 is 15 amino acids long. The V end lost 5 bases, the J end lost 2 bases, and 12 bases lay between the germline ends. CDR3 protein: CASSTQGRNTGELFF. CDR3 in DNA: TGTGCCAGCAGTACGCAGGGGCGAAACACCGGGGAGCTGTTTTTT.

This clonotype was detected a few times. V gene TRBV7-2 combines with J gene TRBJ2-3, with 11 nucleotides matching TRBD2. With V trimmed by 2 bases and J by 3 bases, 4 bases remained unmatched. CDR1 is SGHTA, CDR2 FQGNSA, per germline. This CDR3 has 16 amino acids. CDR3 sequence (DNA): TGTGCCAGCAGCTTATTAGCGGGAGGGTTGACAGATACGCAGTATTTT. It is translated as CASSLLAGGLTDTQYF.

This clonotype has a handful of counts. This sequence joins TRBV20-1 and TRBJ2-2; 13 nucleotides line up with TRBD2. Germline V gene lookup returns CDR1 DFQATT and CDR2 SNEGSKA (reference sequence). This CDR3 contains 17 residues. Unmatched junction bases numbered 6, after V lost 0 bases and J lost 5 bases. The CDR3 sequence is CSARDRTSGSMTGELFF. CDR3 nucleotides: TGCAGTGCTAGAGATCGGACTAGCGGGAGTATGACCGGGGAGCTGTTTTTT.

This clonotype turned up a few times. The CDR3 region is CASTQGGPLSYNEQFF. The CDR3 DNA sequence: TGTGCCAGCACCCAGGGGGGCCCTTTATCCTACAATGAGCAGTTCTTC. This sequence joins TRBV28 and TRBJ2-1; a weak D match, TRBD1 (7 bases). Germline loops: CDR1 MDHEN, CDR2 SYDVKM. This CDR3 contains 16 residues. Trimming shortened V by 7 bases and J by 1 base, and 17 bases separated the two germline ends.

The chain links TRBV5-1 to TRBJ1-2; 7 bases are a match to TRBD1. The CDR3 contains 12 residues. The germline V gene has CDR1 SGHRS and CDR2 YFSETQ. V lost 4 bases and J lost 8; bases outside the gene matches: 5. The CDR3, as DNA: TGCGCCAGCAGCCACACAGGGGAAGGCTACACCTTC. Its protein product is CASSHTGEGYTF. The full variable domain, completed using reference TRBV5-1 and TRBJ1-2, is KAGVTQTPRYLIKTRGQQVTLSCSPISGHRSVSWYQQTPGQGLQFLFEYFSETQRNKGNFPGRFSGRQFSNSRSEMNVSTLELGDSALYLCASSHTGEGYTFGSGTRLTVV.

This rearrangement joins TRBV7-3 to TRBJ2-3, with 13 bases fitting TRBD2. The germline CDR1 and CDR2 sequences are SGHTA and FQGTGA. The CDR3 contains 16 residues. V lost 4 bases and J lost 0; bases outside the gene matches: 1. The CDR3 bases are TGTGCCAGCAGCTCGGGACTAGCGGGAAGCACAGATACGCAGTATTTT. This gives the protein CASSSGLAGSTDTQYF.

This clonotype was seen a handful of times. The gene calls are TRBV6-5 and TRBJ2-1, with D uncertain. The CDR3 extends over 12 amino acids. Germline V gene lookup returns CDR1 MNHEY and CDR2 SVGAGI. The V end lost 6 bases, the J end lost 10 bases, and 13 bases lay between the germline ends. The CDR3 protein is CASRTSRLEQFF. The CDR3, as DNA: TGTGCCAGCAGGACGAGCAGGCTCGAGCAGTTCTTC.

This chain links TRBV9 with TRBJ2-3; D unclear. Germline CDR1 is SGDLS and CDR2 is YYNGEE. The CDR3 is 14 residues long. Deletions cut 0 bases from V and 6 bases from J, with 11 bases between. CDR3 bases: TGTGCCAGCAGCGTAGAGGCCTTTGAGGATACGCAGTATTTT. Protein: CASSVEAFEDTQYF.